This T cell receptor (beta chain) was sequenced during a study of blood T cell repertoires in COVID-19. Overall study context: COVID-19 samples from acute and convalescent phases originated in the United States, Italy and Spain. T cells, B-cell-depleted T cells, or PBMCs supplied cDNA or gDNA.

Under the authors' procedure: Reference gene primer amplification in the assay estimated nucleated cell counts. The assay was immunoSEQ multiplex PCR, and TCRdb's table has in-frame clones only and misses some. For V, J and clone size, that table is used; D and trimming come from the DNA. The table lists 110,000 to 150,000 clones, 76% of them singletons. V lost 0 bases and J lost 2, with 10 bases in between. The CDR3 length is 15 residues. CDR1 is SGHVS and CDR2 is FNYEAQ in the germline V gene. The specimen sequenced was peripheral blood. The TCR comes from a man aged 55 to 70 with acute or convalescent COVID-19. The chain uses TRBV7-6 and TRBJ2-5; D not certain. CDR3 protein: CASSLAWSVQETQYF. The DNA for the CDR3 is TGTGCCAGCAGCTTAGCGTGGTCGGTACAAGAGACCCAGTACTTC.